The entry below gives a single T cell receptor beta chain sequence along with its context. The antigen remains undetermined. The data were taken from a study of naive and memory T cell subsets. Study results and limitations: Naive repertoires, especially CD8, held a few larger clonotypes, possibly memory cells re-expressing CD45RA. Diversity fell and Gini index rose from naive through CM, EM, EMRA.

From the second PCR step, alpha and beta chains were amplified apart. CD4+ T cell IFNgamma after overnight CMV lysate exposure gave donor CMV status. The beta constant-region primer was an equimolar mix of two oligonucleotides covering TRBC1 and TRBC2. The ligated cDNA underwent four PCR rounds using SP2 and nested alpha and beta constant-region primers. TCRdb analysed the UMI-ligation and nested PCR reads with MiXCR anew, one entry per CDR3 protein. Of some 80,000 distinct CDR3 sequences listed, 9% to 9.5% were seen once; the top ten hold 1.2%. The specimen was naive CD8+ T cells from blood. The receptor comes from a human donor in good health.

The CDR3 is CASSFTNYGYTF. CDR3 nucleotide sequence: TGTGCCAGCAGTTTCACAAATTATGGCTACACCTTC. The V gene is TRBV12-3 or TRBV12-4, the J gene TRBJ1-2; D call uncertain. The CDR3 spans 12 residues. The V and J ends lost 3 bases and 5 bases respectively, with 7 bases between them.